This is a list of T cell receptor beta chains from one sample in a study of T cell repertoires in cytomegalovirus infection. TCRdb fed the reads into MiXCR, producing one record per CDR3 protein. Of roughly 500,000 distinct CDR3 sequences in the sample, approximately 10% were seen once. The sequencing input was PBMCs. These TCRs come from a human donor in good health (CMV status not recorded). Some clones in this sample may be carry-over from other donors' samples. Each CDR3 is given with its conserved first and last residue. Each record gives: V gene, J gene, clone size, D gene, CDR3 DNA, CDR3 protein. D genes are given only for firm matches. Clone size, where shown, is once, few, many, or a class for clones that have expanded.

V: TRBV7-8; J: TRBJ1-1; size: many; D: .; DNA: TGTGCCAGCAGCTCCCGGACAATTAGGTGGGCCGAGCACACTGAAGCTTTCTTT; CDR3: CASSSRTIRWAEHTEAFF
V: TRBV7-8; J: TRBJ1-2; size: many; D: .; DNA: TGTGCCAGCAGCTTATATAAGGCCAGGGGAGCGGACTATGGCTACACCTTC; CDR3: CASSLYKARGADYGYTF
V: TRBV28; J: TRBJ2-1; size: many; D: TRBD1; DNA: TGTGCCAGCAGTTTAACCAGGGGACAGGGGGCCTACAATGAGCAGTTCTTC; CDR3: CASSLTRGQGAYNEQFF
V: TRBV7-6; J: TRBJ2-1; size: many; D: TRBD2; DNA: TGTGCCAGCAGCTTAGGGACTAGCATCTTAGTGGATGAGCAGTTCTTC; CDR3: CASSLGTSILVDEQFF
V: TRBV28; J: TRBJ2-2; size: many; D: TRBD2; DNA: TGTGCCAGCAGTTTATTGGCTAGCGGGAGCACCGGGGAGCTGTTTTTT; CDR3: CASSLLASGSTGELFF
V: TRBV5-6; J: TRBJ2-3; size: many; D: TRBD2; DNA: TGTGCCAGCAGCCCCTCGGGGGGAGAGCAGTATTTT; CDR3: CASSPSGGEQYF
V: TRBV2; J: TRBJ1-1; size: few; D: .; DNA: TGTGCCAGCAGACTAGACAGTCTGAACACTGAAGCTTTCTTT; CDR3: CASRLDSLNTEAFF
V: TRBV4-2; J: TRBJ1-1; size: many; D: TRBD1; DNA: TGTGCCAGCAGCCAACGAGGGACAGTGGAAGCTTTCTTT; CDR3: CASSQRGTVEAFF
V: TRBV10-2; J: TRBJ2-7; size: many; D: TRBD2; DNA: TGCGCCAGCAGACTGGGACTAGCGGGAGTTTACGAGCAGTACTTC; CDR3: CASRLGLAGVYEQYF
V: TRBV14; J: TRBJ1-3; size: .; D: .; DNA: TGTGCCAGCAGCCCTACAGGGTTCTCTGGAAACACCATATATTTT; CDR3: CASSPTGFSGNTIYF
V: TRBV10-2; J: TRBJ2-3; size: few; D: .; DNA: TGCGCCAGCAGTGAGTCAAGCGGCCGCAAAACAGATACGCAGTATTTT; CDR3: CASSESSGRKTDTQYF
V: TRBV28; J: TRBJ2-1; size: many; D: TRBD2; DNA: TGTGCCAGCAGGAGCGGGGATTCGCGATTCCATGAGCAGTTCTTC; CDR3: CASRSGDSRFHEQFF
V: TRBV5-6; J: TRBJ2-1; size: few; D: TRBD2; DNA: TGTGCCAGCAGCTCGTCTAGGGGAGCGGGGCTCTCCTACAATGAGCAGTTCTTC; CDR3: CASSSSRGAGLSYNEQFF
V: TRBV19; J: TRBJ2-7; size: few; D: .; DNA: TGTGCCAGTAGTGCGGGGACGGGGAGAGCCTACGAGCAGTACTTC; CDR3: CASSAGTGRAYEQYF
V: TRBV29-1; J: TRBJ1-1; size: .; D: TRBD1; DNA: TGCAGCGTCCCGCCAAACGGACAGGGCCCGACCCTGAACACTGAAGCTTTCTTT; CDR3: CSVPPNGQGPTLNTEAFF
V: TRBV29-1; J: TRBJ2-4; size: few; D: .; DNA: TGCAGCGTTGTTTCAGGGGTCACCAAAAACATTCAGTACTTC; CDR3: CSVVSGVTKNIQYF
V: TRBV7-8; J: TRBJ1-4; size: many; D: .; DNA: TGTGCCAGCAGCTTAGCGGGGGCAAGAAGTGAAAAACTGTTTTTT; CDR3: CASSLAGARSEKLFF
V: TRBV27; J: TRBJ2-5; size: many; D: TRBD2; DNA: TGTGCCAGCAAGTCTAGCGGGAGAGGAGAGACCCAGTACTTC; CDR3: CASKSSGRGETQYF
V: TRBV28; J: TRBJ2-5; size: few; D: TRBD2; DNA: TGTGCCAGCCGGGAAACTAGCGGAGAAGAGACCCAGTACTTC; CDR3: CASRETSGEETQYF
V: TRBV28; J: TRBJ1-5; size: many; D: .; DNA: TGTGCCAGCAGTTTGACAAGACCGGGTCAGCCCCAGCATTTT; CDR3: CASSLTRPGQPQHF
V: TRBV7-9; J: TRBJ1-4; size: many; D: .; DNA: TGTGCCAGCAGCTTAGACAGCTATGAAAAACTGTTTTTT; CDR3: CASSLDSYEKLFF
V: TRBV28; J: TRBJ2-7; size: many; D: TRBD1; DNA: TGTGCCAGCAGTGACAGGGGGGTCTACGAGCAGTACTTC; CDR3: CASSDRGVYEQYF
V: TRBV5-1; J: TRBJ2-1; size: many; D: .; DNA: TGCGCCAGCAGCCCATACATTGCGGGCAGCACAACGGACAATGAGCAGTTCTTC; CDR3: CASSPYIAGSTTDNEQFF
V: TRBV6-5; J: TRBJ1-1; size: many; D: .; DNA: TGTGCCAGCAGTTTTGGGGATATGAACACTGAAGCTTTCTTT; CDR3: CASSFGDMNTEAFF
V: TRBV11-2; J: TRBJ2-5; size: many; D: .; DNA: TGTGCCAGCAGCTTAAGTGACGGGACGCAAGAGACCCAGTACTTC; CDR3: CASSLSDGTQETQYF
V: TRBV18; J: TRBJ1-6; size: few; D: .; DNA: TGTGCCAGCTCACCAGAGGGTGCTCCACCCCTCCACTTT; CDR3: CASSPEGAPPLHF
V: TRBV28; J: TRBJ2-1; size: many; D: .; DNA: TGTGCCACCATCCCGACTACAACTCTTTTATACAATGAGCAGTTCTTC; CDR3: CATIPTTTLLYNEQFF
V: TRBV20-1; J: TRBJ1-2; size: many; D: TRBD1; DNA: TGCAGTGCCCAGGACAGGGGGCGCGGTGGCTACACCTTC; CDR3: CSAQDRGRGGYTF
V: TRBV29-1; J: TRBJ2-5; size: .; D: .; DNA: TGCAGCGTTGGAAACAGGAGGGCGGCCCAGTACTTC; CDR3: CSVGNRRAAQYF
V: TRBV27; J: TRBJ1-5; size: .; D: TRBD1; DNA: TGTGCCAGCAGGCGGGGACAGGGTTTGAGTCAGCCCCAGCATTTT; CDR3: CASRRGQGLSQPQHF
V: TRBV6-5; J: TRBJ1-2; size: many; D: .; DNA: TGTGCCAGCAGTTACTCTGCAGGGCAGTATGGCTACACCTTC; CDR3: CASSYSAGQYGYTF
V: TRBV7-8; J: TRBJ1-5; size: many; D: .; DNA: TGTGCCAGCAGCCCAGCCCGAATTAGCAATCAGCCCCAGCATTTT; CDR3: CASSPARISNQPQHF
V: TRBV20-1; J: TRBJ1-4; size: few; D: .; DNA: TGCAGTGCGATGACAGTCGGGGATGAAAAACTGTTTTTT; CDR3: CSAMTVGDEKLFF
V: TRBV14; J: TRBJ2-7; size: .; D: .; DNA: TGTGCCAGCAGCCAATGGGTGTCATCCTACGAGCAGTACTTC; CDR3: CASSQWVSSYEQYF
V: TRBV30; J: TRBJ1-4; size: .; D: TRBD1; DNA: TGTGCCTCGGACAGGGTTCGGAATGAAAAACTGTTTTTT; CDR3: CASDRVRNEKLFF
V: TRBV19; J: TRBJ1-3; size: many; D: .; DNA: TGTGCCAGTACCGAAGTTGATGCGACTGGAAACACCATATATTTT; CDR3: CASTEVDATGNTIYF
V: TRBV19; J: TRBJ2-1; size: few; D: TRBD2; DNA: TGTGCCAGTAGCACCAGTTGGAGGGCTAGCGGGAGGGCCACCCACTATGAGCAGTTCTTC; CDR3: CASSTSWRASGRATHYEQFF
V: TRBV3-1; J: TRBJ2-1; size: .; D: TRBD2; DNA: TGTGCCAGCAGCCACCCAGAGAGGACTAGCGGTATATACAATGAGCAGTTCTTC; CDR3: CASSHPERTSGIYNEQFF
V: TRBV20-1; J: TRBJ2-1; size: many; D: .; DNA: TGCAGTGCTAGGCCGGGACCGATATGGAATGAGCAGTTCTTC; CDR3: CSARPGPIWNEQFF
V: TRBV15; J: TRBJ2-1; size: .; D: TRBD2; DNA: TGTGCCACCAGCAGAGGGCCAGCGGGGGGCTACAATGAGCAGTTCTTC; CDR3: CATSRGPAGGYNEQFF
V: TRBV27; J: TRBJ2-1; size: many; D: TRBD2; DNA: TGTGCCAGCAGTTTAGGGACTAGCGACTTAGACTACAATGAGCAGTTCTTC; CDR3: CASSLGTSDLDYNEQFF
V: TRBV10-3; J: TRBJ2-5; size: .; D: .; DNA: TGTGCCATAGGACAGTTGGGAGGGGTGACCCAGTACTTC; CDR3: CAIGQLGGVTQYF
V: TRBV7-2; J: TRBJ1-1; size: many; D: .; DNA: TGTGCCAGCAGCTTAGAATATAGGGGCACTGAAGCTTTCTTT; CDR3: CASSLEYRGTEAFF
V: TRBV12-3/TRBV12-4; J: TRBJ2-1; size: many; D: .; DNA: TGTGCCAGCAGTTTATTCGGGGACAATGAGCAGTTCTTC; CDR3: CASSLFGDNEQFF
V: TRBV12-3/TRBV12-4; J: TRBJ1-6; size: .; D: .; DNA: TGTGCCAGCAGTTTAAGGCAGTCAAGCTCCTATAATTCACCCCTCCACTTT; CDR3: CASSLRQSSSYNSPLHF
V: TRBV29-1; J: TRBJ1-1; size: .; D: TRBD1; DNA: TGCAGCGTAGGCCCAGGGGGGGGTCTTGGGACTGAAGCTTTCTTT; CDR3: CSVGPGGGLGTEAFF